This is a list of T cell receptor beta chains from one sample in a study of T cell responses to AZD1222 COVID-19 vaccine. Using immunoSEQ multiplex PCR, the repertoire was profiled, and TCRdb retains in-frame clones only, with some absent. The sample records some 250,000 clones, approximately 94% being singletons. The sequences come from peripheral blood, collected 28 days after the second AZD1222 dose. These receptors originate from an adult who received the AZD1222 COVID-19 vaccine. The CDR3 runs from the conserved cysteine through the conserved F or W. D genes are given only for firm matches. Clone size is given for some rows only: seen once, a few or many times, or a class if the clone is expanded.

length	D	size	V	J	CDR3	DNA
15	.	.	TRBV24-1	TRBJ2-7	CATSDTRDPTYEQYF	TGTGCCACCAGTGATACCCGGGACCCAACCTACGAGCAGTACTTC
15	.	.	TRBV6-5	TRBJ1-1	CASLKGSLMNTEAFF	TGTGCCAGCTTGAAGGGCTCTCTTATGAACACTGAAGCTTTCTTT
13	TRBD1	.	TRBV28	TRBJ2-7	CARQGQSSYEQYF	TGTGCCAGACAGGGGCAGAGCTCCTACGAGCAGTACTTC
12	.	.	TRBV5-1	TRBJ2-7	CASSLDRDRQYF	TGCGCCAGCAGCTTGGATAGGGATAGGCAGTACTTC
13	.	.	TRBV5-1	TRBJ1-2	CASSLDHWRGYTF	TGCGCCAGCAGCTTGGACCATTGGAGGGGCTACACCTTC
13	.	.	TRBV7-9	TRBJ1-5	CASTSGARGPQHF	TGTGCCAGCACCTCAGGGGCCCGGGGGCCCCAGCATTTT
14	TRBD2	once	TRBV7-2	TRBJ2-7	CASSPLAGPTEQYF	TGTGCCAGCAGCCCACTAGCGGGTCCCACCGAGCAGTACTTC
13	.	.	TRBV5-1	TRBJ1-3	CASSLGQGNTIYF	TGCGCCAGCAGCCTGGGGCAGGGAAACACCATATATTTT
13	.	.	TRBV6-5	TRBJ2-7	CASSLMTSSEQYF	TGTGCCAGCAGTCTGATGACTAGTAGCGAGCAGTACTTC
13	.	.	TRBV6-5	TRBJ2-7	CASLSAGSYEQYF	TGTGCCAGCTTATCAGCAGGTTCCTACGAGCAGTACTTC
14	TRBD2	.	TRBV28	TRBJ2-3	CASSLGTSKDTQYF	TGTGCCAGCAGCCTCGGGACTAGCAAAGATACGCAGTATTTT
15	.	.	TRBV6-5	TRBJ1-6	CASSYGYSYNSPLHF	TGTGCCAGCAGTTACGGCTACTCCTATAATTCACCCCTCCACTTT
14	.	.	TRBV11-2	TRBJ2-7	CASSSITEAYEQYF	TGTGCCAGCAGTTCGATCACGGAGGCCTACGAGCAGTACTTC
15	TRBD1	few	TRBV2	TRBJ1-6	CASRVTRGSNSPLHF	TGTGCCAGCAGGGTTACCAGGGGGAGCAATTCACCCCTCCACTTT
11	.	.	TRBV28	TRBJ2-7	CASSLHGEQYF	TGTGCCAGCAGTTTACATGGCGAGCAGTACTTC